This T cell receptor beta chain came from a study of blood T cells in healthy people across ages. This clonotype was seen more than once but under ten times. With a J-beta primer mix and a sample-barcoded 5' primer, a second PCR ran about 7 to 12 cycles. TCRdb reprocessed the 5' RACE reads with MiXCR, giving one entry per CDR3 protein. The sample contains 1.5 million to 2 million distinct CDR3 sequences, roughly 52% of which appear only once. Isolation recovered at least 6 million PBMCs from every sample. CDR3 length: 14 residues. Trimming removed 4 bases from V and 4 bases from J, with 12 bases in between. CDR1 KGHDR and CDR2 SFDVKD come from the germline V gene.

V gene TRBV24-1 combines with J gene TRBJ1-2, with TRBD1 as a possible D gene (5 bases). This TCR was recovered from a woman aged 40 to 55 in good health. The sample comprised blood. The CDR3 DNA is TGTGCCACCAGTGACGGGACTGCCCCCTATGGCTACACCTTC. Protein: CATSDGTAPYGYTF.